This T cell receptor (beta chain) was documented in a study of T cell repertoires in cytomegalovirus infection. TCRdb re-called the reads with MiXCR, one entry per CDR3 protein. The table records about 890,000 distinct CDR3 sequences, less than 40% of them present only once. Details on this clonotype: Its antigen is not identified.

The V end was cut by 4 bases, the J end by 6 bases, with 14 bases between. Germline values: CDR1 SGHTS, CDR2 YDEGEE. The length of the CDR3 is 13 residues. The sequencing used cultured CD8+ T cells from PBMCs, collected from culture after CMV antigen stimulation. The V gene is TRBV5-8, the J gene TRBJ2-7; D may be TRBD1 or TRBD2 (5 bases each). This TCR derives from a human donor in good health (CMV status not recorded). Some clones in this sample may be carry-over from other donors' samples. CDR3 in amino acids: CASSRSVRGEQYV. The CDR3 coding sequence is TGTGCCAGCAGCCGTTCGGTGAGGGGCGAGCAGTACGTC.